The rows below give T cell receptor beta chains drawn from one sample of a study of T cells in Graves' hyperthyroidism and ophthalmopathy. TCRdb re-derived calls from the multiplex PCR reads in MiXCR, one entry per CDR3 protein. The sample consists of about 360,000 distinct CDR3 sequences, about 15% of them appearing once. Specimen: blood. The receptors were gathered from a woman in her late teens or twenties with Graves' hyperthyroidism that later progressed to Graves' ophthalmopathy. CDR3s include the opening cysteine and the closing phenylalanine or tryptophan. Fields, in order: CDR3 length, J gene, D gene, clone size, V gene, CDR3 DNA, CDR3 protein. The D gene is left open where the match is weak. Clone size is stated in some rows and not others, as once, few, many or a class when expanded.

length: 12
J: TRBJ2-5
D: NA
size: many
V: TRBV7-2
DNA: TGTGCCAGCAGCTTACACCAAGAGACCCAGTACTTC
CDR3: CASSLHQETQYF

length: 20
J: TRBJ2-1
D: NA
size: many
V: TRBV6-5
DNA: TGTGCCAGCAGTTACTTCATGGCATGGGTGATGAAACGGGAGAAGGATGAGCAGTTCTTC
CDR3: CASSYFMAWVMKREKDEQFF

length: 13
J: TRBJ1-6
D: TRBD1
size: many
V: TRBV4-2
DNA: TGTGCCAGCAGCCAAGACAGGGGGGCTCCCCTCCACTTT
CDR3: CASSQDRGAPLHF

length: 17
J: TRBJ2-1
D: TRBD2
size: many
V: TRBV2
DNA: TGTGCCAGCAGGGGACTAGCGGGAGAAAGCTCCTACAATGAGCAGTTCTTC
CDR3: CASRGLAGESSYNEQFF

length: 14
J: TRBJ2-7
D: NA
size: many
V: TRBV28
DNA: TGTGCCAGCAGTTTAAACCCGCGCTCCTACGAGCAGTACTTC
CDR3: CASSLNPRSYEQYF

length: 16
J: TRBJ2-2
D: TRBD1
size: NA
V: TRBV20-1
DNA: TGCAGTGCTAGAGATTCGACAGGGGGGAACACCGGGGAGCTGTTTTTT
CDR3: CSARDSTGGNTGELFF

length: 13
J: TRBJ2-1
D: TRBD1
size: NA
V: TRBV28
DNA: TGTGCCAGCAGTCAGACAGGGGAGAATGAGCAGTTCTTC
CDR3: CASSQTGENEQFF

length: 15
J: TRBJ2-3
D: NA
size: many
V: TRBV6-1
DNA: TGTGCCAGCAGTGATGTCGGCGATGAGGCAGATACGCAGTATTTT
CDR3: CASSDVGDEADTQYF

length: 12
J: TRBJ1-5
D: TRBD1
size: few
V: TRBV27
DNA: TGTGCCAGCAGTTTGCAGGGGGGGCCCCAGCATTTT
CDR3: CASSLQGGPQHF

length: 12
J: TRBJ2-1
D: NA
size: many
V: TRBV7-2
DNA: TGTGCCAGCAGAATAGACGCTACCCTGCAGTTCTTC
CDR3: CASRIDATLQFF

length: 15
J: TRBJ2-7
D: TRBD2
size: NA
V: TRBV7-6
DNA: TGTGCCAGCAGCTTATTTCCAGCGGGAGTCGACGAGCAGTACTTC
CDR3: CASSLFPAGVDEQYF

length: 20
J: TRBJ2-3
D: TRBD2
size: NA
V: TRBV7-8
DNA: TGTGCCAGCAGCCAAAGGGGACTAGCGGGTCAGAGGGGGGGAACAGATACGCGGTATTTT
CDR3: CASSQRGLAGQRGGTDTRYF

length: 14
J: TRBJ2-5
D: TRBD1
size: many
V: TRBV5-1
DNA: TGCGCCAGCAGCCCGGGACAGGGTCAAGAGACCCAGTACTTC
CDR3: CASSPGQGQETQYF

length: 16
J: TRBJ2-1
D: TRBD2
size: many
V: TRBV2
DNA: TGTGCCAGCATCTGGACTAGTTTGGGGGGGGACAATGAGCAGTTCTTC
CDR3: CASIWTSLGGDNEQFF

length: 22
J: TRBJ1-5
D: NA
size: NA
V: TRBV7-8
DNA: TGTGCCAGCAGCCTTAGTTCCACCGGGACATCATTTTGGGTGGATAGCAATCAGCCCCAGCATTTT
CDR3: CASSLSSTGTSFWVDSNQPQHF

length: 15
J: TRBJ1-1
D: NA
size: many
V: TRBV28
DNA: TGTGCCAGCAGTTTAGGGGGGGGGCTTCGGGCTGAAGCTTTCTTT
CDR3: CASSLGGGLRAEAFF

length: 15
J: TRBJ2-5
D: NA
size: few
V: TRBV30
DNA: TGTGCCTGCATGCGGTGGGGATCAGACCAAGAGACCCAGTACTTC
CDR3: CACMRWGSDQETQYF

length: 17
J: TRBJ2-3
D: TRBD1
size: many
V: TRBV27
DNA: TGTGCCAGCAGTTCATACGTCGTGACAGGGGGCTCAGATACGCAGTATTTT
CDR3: CASSSYVVTGGSDTQYF

length: 16
J: TRBJ2-7
D: TRBD2
size: NA
V: TRBV28
DNA: TGTGCCAGCAGGCCGCGGGGACTAGCGGGACCCTACGAGCAGTACTTC
CDR3: CASRPRGLAGPYEQYF

length: 14
J: TRBJ2-1
D: TRBD2
size: many
V: TRBV29-1
DNA: TGCAGCGTCCCCCCCATGGTGGCGGGAGTCGAGCAGTTCTTC
CDR3: CSVPPMVAGVEQFF

length: 18
J: TRBJ2-5
D: TRBD2
size: many
V: TRBV6-6
DNA: TGTGCCAGCAGTTACTCTAGACTAGCGGGAGAATGCGAAGAGACCCAGTACTTC
CDR3: CASSYSRLAGECEETQYF

length: 14
J: TRBJ2-7
D: TRBD1
size: many
V: TRBV3-1
DNA: TGTGCCAGCAGCCCCGGGACAGGGTTCCACGAGCAGTACTTC
CDR3: CASSPGTGFHEQYF

length: 14
J: TRBJ2-2
D: NA
size: few
V: TRBV15
DNA: TGTGCCACCAGCAGAGATTGGGGCAACGGGGAGCTGTTTTTT
CDR3: CATSRDWGNGELFF

length: 17
J: TRBJ2-1
D: TRBD2
size: NA
V: TRBV20-1
DNA: TGCAGTGCTAGCGATCCAGGACTAGCGGGAGTCAACAATGAGCAGTTCTTC
CDR3: CSASDPGLAGVNNEQFF

length: 17
J: TRBJ2-7
D: TRBD2
size: many
V: TRBV27
DNA: TGTGCCAGCAGTTTATCTCGACTAGCGGGAGTAGGAAACGAGCAGTACTTC
CDR3: CASSLSRLAGVGNEQYF

length: 15
J: TRBJ2-7
D: TRBD2
size: few
V: TRBV6-2/TRBV6-3
DNA: TGTGCCAGCAGTTACGTGGTAGCGGGAGTGGACGAGCAGTACTTC
CDR3: CASSYVVAGVDEQYF

length: 13
J: TRBJ2-3
D: NA
size: many
V: TRBV12-3/TRBV12-4
DNA: TGTGCCAGCAATAGGCGGAGCACAGATACGCAGTATTTT
CDR3: CASNRRSTDTQYF

length: 14
J: TRBJ2-3
D: NA
size: many
V: TRBV5-1
DNA: TGCGCCAGCAGCTTGGAAGGGGTCACAGATACGCAGTATTTT
CDR3: CASSLEGVTDTQYF

length: 13
J: TRBJ2-3
D: NA
size: many
V: TRBV24-1
DNA: TGTGCCACCAGTGATTTGGACGGTGATACGCAGTATTTT
CDR3: CATSDLDGDTQYF

length: 15
J: TRBJ2-1
D: NA
size: many
V: TRBV7-2
DNA: TGTGCCAGCAGCTCCATAGCGGCATCCTACAATGAGCAGTTCTTC
CDR3: CASSSIAASYNEQFF

length: 16
J: TRBJ1-1
D: TRBD1
size: many
V: TRBV20-1
DNA: TGCAGTGCTAGACCTATCTCCGGGACAGGGTACACTGAAGCTTTCTTT
CDR3: CSARPISGTGYTEAFF

length: 12
J: TRBJ2-5
D: NA
size: many
V: TRBV12-3/TRBV12-4
DNA: TGTGCCAGCAGTTTAGCGCGTAAGACCCAGTACTTC
CDR3: CASSLARKTQYF

length: 16
J: TRBJ2-5
D: NA
size: many
V: TRBV20-1
DNA: TGCAGTGCTACTAGGGGCGACTATTATGAACGAGAGACCCAGTACTTC
CDR3: CSATRGDYYERETQYF

length: 13
J: TRBJ2-7
D: NA
size: many
V: TRBV18
DNA: TGTGCCAGCTCACCCGGGGCCTCCTACGAGCAGTACTTC
CDR3: CASSPGASYEQYF

length: 11
J: TRBJ2-7
D: NA
size: few
V: TRBV9
DNA: TGTGCCAGTGGGTCAACCTACGAGCAGTACTTC
CDR3: CASGSTYEQYF

length: 18
J: TRBJ2-5
D: TRBD2
size: NA
V: TRBV7-9
DNA: TGTGCCAGCAGCTTAGAGGGACTAGCGGGAGCCACCATAGAGACCCAGTACTTC
CDR3: CASSLEGLAGATIETQYF

length: 13
J: TRBJ2-3
D: TRBD1
size: NA
V: TRBV29-1
DNA: TGCAGCGTTGATCAGGGGGCCACAGATACGCAGTATTTT
CDR3: CSVDQGATDTQYF

length: 14
J: TRBJ1-1
D: NA
size: many
V: TRBV27
DNA: TGTGCCAGCACCCCCTCGGCAGGGGCCACTGAAGCTTTCTTT
CDR3: CASTPSAGATEAFF

length: 14
J: TRBJ2-1
D: TRBD2
size: few
V: TRBV29-1
DNA: TGCAGCGCCGCAGGGACTAGCGGGAGGGCCCTCCAGTTCTTC
CDR3: CSAAGTSGRALQFF

length: 14
J: TRBJ2-2
D: NA
size: NA
V: TRBV27
DNA: TGTGCCAGCAGTAGCGGGTTAAGCACCGGGGAGCTGTTTTTT
CDR3: CASSSGLSTGELFF

length: 14
J: TRBJ2-1
D: TRBD1
size: NA
V: TRBV7-9
DNA: TGTGCCCTTTTTCCGGGACAGGGAGACAATGAGCAGTTCTTC
CDR3: CALFPGQGDNEQFF

length: 15
J: TRBJ1-2
D: NA
size: many
V: TRBV12-3/TRBV12-4
DNA: TGTGCCAGCAGTGCCCGGGAAGGACCTAACTATGGCTACACCTTC
CDR3: CASSAREGPNYGYTF

length: 15
J: TRBJ2-3
D: TRBD1
size: many
V: TRBV7-9
DNA: TGTGCCAGCAGCTCGGGACAGATTAGCACAGATACGCAGTATTTT
CDR3: CASSSGQISTDTQYF

length: 14
J: TRBJ2-1
D: NA
size: few
V: TRBV6-1
DNA: TGTGCCAGCAGTGAAATTGGGTCCTACAATGAGCAGTTCTTC
CDR3: CASSEIGSYNEQFF

length: 19
J: TRBJ2-1
D: TRBD2
size: NA
V: TRBV5-1
DNA: TGCGCCATCCCAGTCGGACTAGCGGGAGATGGATTCTCCTACAATGAGCAGTTCTTC
CDR3: CAIPVGLAGDGFSYNEQFF

length: 17
J: TRBJ2-7
D: NA
size: many
V: TRBV6-2/TRBV6-3
DNA: TGTGCCAGCAGTTACATTCATTCCCTGCGGGCCGCTCCCGAGCAGTACTTC
CDR3: CASSYIHSLRAAPEQYF

length: 14
J: TRBJ2-1
D: TRBD1
size: many
V: TRBV29-1
DNA: TGCAGCGTTGGAGGGACAGGGAGCTACAATGAGCAGTTCTTC
CDR3: CSVGGTGSYNEQFF

length: 12
J: TRBJ1-1
D: NA
size: many
V: TRBV3-1
DNA: TGTGCCAGCAGCCTCATGGGCACTGAAGCTTTCTTT
CDR3: CASSLMGTEAFF

length: 15
J: TRBJ2-7
D: TRBD2
size: NA
V: TRBV4-3
DNA: TGCGCCAGCAGCCAAGGTCCTAGCGGGCGATACGAGCAGTACTTC
CDR3: CASSQGPSGRYEQYF